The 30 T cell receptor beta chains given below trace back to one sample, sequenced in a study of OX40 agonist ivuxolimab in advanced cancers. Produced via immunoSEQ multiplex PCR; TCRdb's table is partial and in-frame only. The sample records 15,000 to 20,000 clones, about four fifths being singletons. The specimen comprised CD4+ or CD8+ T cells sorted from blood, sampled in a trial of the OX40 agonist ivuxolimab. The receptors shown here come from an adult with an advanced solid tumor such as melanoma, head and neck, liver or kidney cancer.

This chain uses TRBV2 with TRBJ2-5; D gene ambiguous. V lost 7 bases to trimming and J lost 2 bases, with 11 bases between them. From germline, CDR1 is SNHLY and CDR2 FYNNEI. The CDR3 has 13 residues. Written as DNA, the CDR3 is TGTGCCAGCACCCCACGAGTTCAAGAGACCCAGTACTTC. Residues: CASTPRVQETQYF.

The CDR3 is CAWAGGGNQPQHF. The CDR3 DNA follows: TGTGCCTGGGCAGGGGGCGGCAATCAGCCCCAGCATTTT. The chain carries TRBV30 and TRBJ1-5; TRBD1 matches 8 bases. The CDR3 has 13 residues. V gave up 5 bases and J gave up 2 bases; unmatched junction bases: 2. Germline-derived CDR1 and CDR2 are GTSNPN and SVGIG (reference sequence).

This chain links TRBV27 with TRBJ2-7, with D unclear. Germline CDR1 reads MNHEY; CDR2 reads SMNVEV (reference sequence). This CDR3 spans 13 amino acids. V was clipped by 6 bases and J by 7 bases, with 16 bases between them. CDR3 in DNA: TGTGCCAGCAGCCTAAGCATGGGATATGAGCAGTACTTC. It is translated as CASSLSMGYEQYF.

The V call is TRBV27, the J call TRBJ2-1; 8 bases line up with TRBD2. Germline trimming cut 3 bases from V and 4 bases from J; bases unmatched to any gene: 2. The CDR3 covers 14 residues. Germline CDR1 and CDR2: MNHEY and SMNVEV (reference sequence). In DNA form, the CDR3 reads TGTGCCAGCAGTTTTACGGGGGGGTACAATGAGCAGTTCTTC. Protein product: CASSFTGGYNEQFF.

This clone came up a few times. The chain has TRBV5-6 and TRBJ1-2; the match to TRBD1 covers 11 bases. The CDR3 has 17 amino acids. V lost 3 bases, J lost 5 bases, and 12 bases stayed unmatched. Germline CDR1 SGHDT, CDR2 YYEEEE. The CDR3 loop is CASSSGTGGFFRYGYTF. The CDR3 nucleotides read TGTGCCAGCAGCTCCGGGACAGGGGGATTCTTTCGTTATGGCTACACCTTC.

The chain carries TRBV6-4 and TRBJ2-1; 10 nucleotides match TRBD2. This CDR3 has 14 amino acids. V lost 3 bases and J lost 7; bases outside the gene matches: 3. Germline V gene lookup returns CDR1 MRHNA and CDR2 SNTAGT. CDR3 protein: CASSEAGGPNEQFF. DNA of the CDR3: TGTGCCAGCAGTGAAGCGGGGGGGCCGAATGAGCAGTTCTTC.

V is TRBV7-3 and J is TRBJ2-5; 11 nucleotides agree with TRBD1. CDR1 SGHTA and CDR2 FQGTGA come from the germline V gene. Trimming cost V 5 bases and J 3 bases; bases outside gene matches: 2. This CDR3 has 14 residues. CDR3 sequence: CASSLGQGEETQYF. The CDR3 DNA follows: TGTGCCAGCAGCCTGGGACAGGGGGAAGAGACCCAGTACTTC.

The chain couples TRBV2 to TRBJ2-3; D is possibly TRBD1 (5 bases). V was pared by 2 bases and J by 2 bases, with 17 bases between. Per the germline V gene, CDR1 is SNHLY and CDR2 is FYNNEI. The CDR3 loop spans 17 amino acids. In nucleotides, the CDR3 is TGTGCCAGCAGTGAAATGGACACCGGATTTCACACAGATACGCAGTATTTT. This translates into CASSEMDTGFHTDTQYF. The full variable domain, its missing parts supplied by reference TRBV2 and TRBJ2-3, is EPEVTQTPSHQVTQMGQEVILRCVPISNHLYFYWYRQILGQKVEFLVSFYNNEISEKSEIFDDQFSVERPDGSNFTLKIRSTKLEDSAMYFCASSEMDTGFHTDTQYFGPGTRLTVL.

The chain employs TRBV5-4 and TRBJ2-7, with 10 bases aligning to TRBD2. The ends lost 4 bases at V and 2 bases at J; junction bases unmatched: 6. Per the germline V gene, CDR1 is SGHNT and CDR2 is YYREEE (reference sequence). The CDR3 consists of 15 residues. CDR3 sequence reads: CASSNSLAGAYEQYF. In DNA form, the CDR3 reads TGTGCCAGCAGCAATTCCCTAGCGGGGGCCTACGAGCAGTACTTC.

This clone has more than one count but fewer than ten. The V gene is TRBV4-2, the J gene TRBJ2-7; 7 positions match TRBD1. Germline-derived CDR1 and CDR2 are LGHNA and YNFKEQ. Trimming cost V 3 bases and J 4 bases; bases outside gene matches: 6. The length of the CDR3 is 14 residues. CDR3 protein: CASSQSGTAYEQYF. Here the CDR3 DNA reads TGTGCCAGCAGCCAGTCCGGGACAGCTTACGAGCAGTACTTC.

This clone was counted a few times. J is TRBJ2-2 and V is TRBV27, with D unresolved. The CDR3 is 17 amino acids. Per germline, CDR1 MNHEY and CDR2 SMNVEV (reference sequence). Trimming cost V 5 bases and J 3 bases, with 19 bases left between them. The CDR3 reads CASSEWAVLGDTGELFF. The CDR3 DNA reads TGTGCCAGCAGTGAATGGGCTGTATTGGGTGACACCGGGGAGCTGTTTTTT.

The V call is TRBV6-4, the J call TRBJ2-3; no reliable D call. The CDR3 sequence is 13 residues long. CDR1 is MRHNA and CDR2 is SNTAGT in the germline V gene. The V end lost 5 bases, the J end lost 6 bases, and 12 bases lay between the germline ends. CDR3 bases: TGTGCCAGCAGTCCAGGCGCTTGGGATACGCAGTATTTT. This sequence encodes CASSPGAWDTQYF.

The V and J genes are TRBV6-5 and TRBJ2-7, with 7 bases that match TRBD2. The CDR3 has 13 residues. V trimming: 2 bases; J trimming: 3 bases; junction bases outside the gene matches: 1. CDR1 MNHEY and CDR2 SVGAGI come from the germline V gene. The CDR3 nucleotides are TGTGCCAGCAGTTACAGGGAGGGCTACGAGCAGTACTTC. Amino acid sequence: CASSYREGYEQYF.

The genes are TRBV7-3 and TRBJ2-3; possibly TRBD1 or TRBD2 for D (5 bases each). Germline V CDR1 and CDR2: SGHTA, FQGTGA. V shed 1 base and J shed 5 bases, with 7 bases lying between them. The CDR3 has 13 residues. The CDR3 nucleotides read TGTGCCAGCAGCTTAAGAGGGGAAGATACGCAGTATTTT. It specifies CASSLRGEDTQYF.

In DNA, the CDR3 is TGTGCCAGCAGTTACTCGAATGGGGGTAATGAGCAGTTCTTC. This codes for CASSYSNGGNEQFF. V gene TRBV6-5 combines with J gene TRBJ2-1; D is perhaps TRBD1 or TRBD2 (5 bases each). The V and J ends lost 0 bases and 7 bases respectively, with 10 bases between them. Germline CDR1 MNHEY, CDR2 SVGAGI. CDR3 size: 14 residues.

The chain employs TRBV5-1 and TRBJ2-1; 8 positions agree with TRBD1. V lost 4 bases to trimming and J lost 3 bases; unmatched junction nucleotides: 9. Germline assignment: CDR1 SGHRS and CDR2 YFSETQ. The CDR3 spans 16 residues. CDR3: CASSKEVGQVYNEQFF. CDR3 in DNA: TGCGCCAGCAGCAAGGAGGTGGGACAGGTCTACAATGAGCAGTTCTTC.

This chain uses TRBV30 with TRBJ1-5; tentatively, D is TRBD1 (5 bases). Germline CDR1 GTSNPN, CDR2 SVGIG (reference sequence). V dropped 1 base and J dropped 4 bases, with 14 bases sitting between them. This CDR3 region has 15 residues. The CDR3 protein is CAWSGGGWENQPQHF. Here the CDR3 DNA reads TGTGCCTGGAGTGGGGGGGGTTGGGAAAATCAGCCCCAGCATTTT.

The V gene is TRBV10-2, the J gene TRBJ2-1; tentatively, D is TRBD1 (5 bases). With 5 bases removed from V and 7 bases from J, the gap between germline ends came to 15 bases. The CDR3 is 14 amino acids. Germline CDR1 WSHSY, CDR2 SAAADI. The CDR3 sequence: CASSWQLKGNEQFF. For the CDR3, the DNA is TGCGCCAGCAGTTGGCAGTTGAAGGGGAATGAGCAGTTCTTC.

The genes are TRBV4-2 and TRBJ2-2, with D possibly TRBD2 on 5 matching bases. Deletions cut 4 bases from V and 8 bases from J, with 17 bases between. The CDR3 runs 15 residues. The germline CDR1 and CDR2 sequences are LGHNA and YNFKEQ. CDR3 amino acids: CASSLESRGGGELFF. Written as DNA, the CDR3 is TGTGCCAGCAGCCTAGAGAGCCGTGGCGGGGGGGAGCTGTTTTTT.

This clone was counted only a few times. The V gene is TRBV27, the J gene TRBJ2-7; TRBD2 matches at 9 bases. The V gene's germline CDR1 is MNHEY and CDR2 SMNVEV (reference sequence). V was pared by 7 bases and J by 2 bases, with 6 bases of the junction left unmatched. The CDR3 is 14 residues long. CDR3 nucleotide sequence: TGTGCCAGCAACTATAGCGGGAGTACCTACGAGCAGTACTTC. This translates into CASNYSGSTYEQYF.

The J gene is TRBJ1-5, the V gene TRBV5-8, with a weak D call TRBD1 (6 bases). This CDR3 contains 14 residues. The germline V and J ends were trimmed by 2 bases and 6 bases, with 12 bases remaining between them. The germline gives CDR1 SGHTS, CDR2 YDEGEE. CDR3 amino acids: CASSFMGAGQPQHF. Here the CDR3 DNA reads TGTGCCAGCAGCTTTATGGGGGCGGGTCAGCCCCAGCATTTT.

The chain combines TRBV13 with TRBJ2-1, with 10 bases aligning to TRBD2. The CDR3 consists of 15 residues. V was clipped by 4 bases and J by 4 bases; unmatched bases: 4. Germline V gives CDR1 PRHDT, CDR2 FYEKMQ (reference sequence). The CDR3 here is CASSSSGRGYNEQFF. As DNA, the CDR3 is TGTGCCAGCAGCTCTAGCGGGAGAGGTTACAATGAGCAGTTCTTC.

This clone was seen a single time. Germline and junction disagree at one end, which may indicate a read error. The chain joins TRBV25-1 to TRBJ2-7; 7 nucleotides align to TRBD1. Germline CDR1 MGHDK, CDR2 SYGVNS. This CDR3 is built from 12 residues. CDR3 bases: TGTGCCAGCAGTGTGGGACAGTTCCCCCAGTCCTTC. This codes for CASSVGQFPQSF.

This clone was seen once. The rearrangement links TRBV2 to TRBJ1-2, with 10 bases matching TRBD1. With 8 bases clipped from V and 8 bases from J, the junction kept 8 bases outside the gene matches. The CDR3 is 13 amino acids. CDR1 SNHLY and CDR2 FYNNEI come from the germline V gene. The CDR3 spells CASERQGARGYTF. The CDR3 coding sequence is TGTGCCAGCGAACGACAGGGGGCTAGAGGCTACACCTTC. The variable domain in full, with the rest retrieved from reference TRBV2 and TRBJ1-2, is EPEVTQTPSHQVTQMGQEVILRCVPISNHLYFYWYRQILGQKVEFLVSFYNNEISEKSEIFDDQFSVERPDGSNFTLKIRSTKLEDSAMYFCASERQGARGYTFGSGTRLTVV.

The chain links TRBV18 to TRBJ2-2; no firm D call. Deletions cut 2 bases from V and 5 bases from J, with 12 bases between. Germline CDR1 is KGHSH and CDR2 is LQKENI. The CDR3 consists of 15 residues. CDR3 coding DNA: TGTGCCAGCTCACCAGAGGACGACCCAACCGGGGAGCTGTTTTTT. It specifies CASSPEDDPTGELFF.

In DNA form, the CDR3 reads TGTGCCAGCCACGGGCTTAGTAACTATGGCTACACCTTC. Its translation: CASHGLSNYGYTF. The chain couples TRBV7-9 to TRBJ1-2; D remains ambiguous. Per the germline V gene, CDR1 is SEHNR and CDR2 is FQNEAQ (reference sequence). The length of the CDR3 is 13 residues. Trimming cost V 8 bases and J 1 base, with 11 bases left between them.

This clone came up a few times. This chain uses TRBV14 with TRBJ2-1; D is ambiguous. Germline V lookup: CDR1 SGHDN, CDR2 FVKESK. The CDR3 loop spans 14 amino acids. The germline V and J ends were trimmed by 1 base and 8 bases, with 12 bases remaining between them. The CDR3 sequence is CASSQVWGRDEQFF. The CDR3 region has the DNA TGTGCCAGCAGCCAAGTGTGGGGAAGAGATGAGCAGTTCTTC.

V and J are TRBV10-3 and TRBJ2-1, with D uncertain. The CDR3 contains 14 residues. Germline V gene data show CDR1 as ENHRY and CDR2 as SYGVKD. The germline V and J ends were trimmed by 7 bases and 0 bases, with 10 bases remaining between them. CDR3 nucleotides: TGTGCCATCACGAATGCGGACTCCTACAATGAGCAGTTCTTC. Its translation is CAITNADSYNEQFF.

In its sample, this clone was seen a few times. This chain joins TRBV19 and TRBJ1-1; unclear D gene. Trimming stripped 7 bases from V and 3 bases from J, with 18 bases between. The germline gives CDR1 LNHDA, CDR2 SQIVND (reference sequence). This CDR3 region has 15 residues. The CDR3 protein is CASIFSSNGYTEAFF. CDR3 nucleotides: TGTGCCAGTATTTTTTCATCAAACGGTTACACTGAAGCTTTCTTT. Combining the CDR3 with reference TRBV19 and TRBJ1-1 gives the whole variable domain DGGITQSPKYLFRKEGQNVTLSCEQNLNHDAMYWYRQDPGQGLRLIYYSQIVNDFQKGDIAEGYSVSREKKESFPLTVTSAQKNPTAFYLCASIFSSNGYTEAFFGQGTRLTVV.

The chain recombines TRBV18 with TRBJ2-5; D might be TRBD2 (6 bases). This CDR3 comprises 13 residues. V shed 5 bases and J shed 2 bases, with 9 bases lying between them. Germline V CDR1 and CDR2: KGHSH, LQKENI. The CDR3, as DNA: TGTGCCAGCTCAGCGGACTATCAAGAGACCCAGTACTTC. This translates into CASSADYQETQYF. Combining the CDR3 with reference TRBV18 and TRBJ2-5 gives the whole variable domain NAGVMQNPRHLVRRRGQEARLRCSPMKGHSHVYWYRQLPEEGLKFMVYLQKENIIDESGMPKERFSAEFPKEGPSILRIQQVVRGDSAAYFCASSADYQETQYFGPGTRLLVL.